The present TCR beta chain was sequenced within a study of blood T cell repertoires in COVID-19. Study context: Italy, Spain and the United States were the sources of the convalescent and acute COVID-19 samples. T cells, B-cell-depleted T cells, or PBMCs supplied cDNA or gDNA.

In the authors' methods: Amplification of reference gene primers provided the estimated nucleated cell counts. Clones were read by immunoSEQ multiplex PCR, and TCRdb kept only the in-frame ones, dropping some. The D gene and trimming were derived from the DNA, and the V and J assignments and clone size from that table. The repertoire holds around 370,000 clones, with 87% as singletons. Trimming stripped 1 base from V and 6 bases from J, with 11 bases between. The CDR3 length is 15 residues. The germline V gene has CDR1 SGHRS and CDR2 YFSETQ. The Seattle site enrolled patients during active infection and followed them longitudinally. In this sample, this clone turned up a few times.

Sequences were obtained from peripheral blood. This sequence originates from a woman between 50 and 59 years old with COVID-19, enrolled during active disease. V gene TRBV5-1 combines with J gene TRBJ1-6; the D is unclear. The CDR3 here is CASSLNPTANSPLHF. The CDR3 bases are TGCGCCAGCAGCTTGAATCCAACAGCTAATTCACCCCTCCACTTT. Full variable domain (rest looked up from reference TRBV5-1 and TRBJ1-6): KAGVTQTPRYLIKTRGQQVTLSCSPISGHRSVSWYQQTPGQGLQFLFEYFSETQRNKGNFPGRFSGRQFSNSRSEMNVSTLELGDSALYLCASSLNPTANSPLHFGNGTRLTVT.